The next 14 T cell receptor beta chains were all read from a single sample in a study of blood T cells in healthy people across ages. A second PCR of about 7 to 11 cycles used a sample-barcoded 5' primer and a J-beta primer mix. TCRdb re-derived calls from the 5' RACE reads in MiXCR, one entry per CDR3 protein. The sample has approximately 690,000 distinct CDR3 sequences; over 40% are singletons. The sequencing input was blood. The receptor source for this set is a man at least 80 years old in good health.

This clonotype appeared a few times. This chain connects TRBV11-3 to TRBJ2-3, with 7 bases identical to TRBD1. Germline assignment: CDR1 SGHNT and CDR2 YENEEA. The CDR3 spans 16 residues. V trimming: 5 bases; J trimming: 0 bases; junction bases outside the gene matches: 8. CDR3 sequence: CASSHRQGLSTDTQYF. The CDR3, as DNA: TGTGCCAGCAGCCATAGACAGGGCCTTAGCACAGATACGCAGTATTTT.

This chain connects TRBV6-1 to TRBJ2-2, with 7 bases fitting TRBD2. Trimming at V came to 11 bases and at J to 0 bases, leaving 6 bases not matched to a gene. CDR3 length: 14 residues. Per germline, CDR1 MNHNS and CDR2 SASEGT. DNA of the CDR3: TGTGCCGGGGGGGGGGTCGCGAACACCGGGGAGCTGTTTTTT. Protein sequence: CAGGGVANTGELFF.

To note about this clonotype: A read error may explain this, as a much larger clone is one base away. The chain carries TRBV7-2 and TRBJ1-1; D remains unclear. The CDR3 is made up of 13 amino acids. Germline V lookup: CDR1 SGHTA, CDR2 FQGNSA. Trimming cost V 1 base and J 8 bases, with 11 bases left between them. The chain's CDR3 is CASSLDFKLEAFF. The DNA of the CDR3 is TGTGCCAGCAGCTTAGATTTTAAACTGGAAGCTTTCTTT.

This clonotype was observed once. The J gene is TRBJ2-1, the V gene TRBV4-2, with 8 nucleotides matching TRBD2. The J call may be faulty, since TRBJ2-7 better matches the DNA end. The CDR3 is 17 amino acids. The germline V gene has CDR1 LGHNA and CDR2 YNFKEQ. CDR3 DNA sequence: TGTGCCAGCAGCCAAAACTCAAGGGCGGGGGGCTACAATGAGCAGTACTTC. Protein sequence: CASSQNSRAGGYNEQYF.

This clonotype was found once. The J gene is TRBJ1-6, the V gene TRBV19; perhaps TRBD1 as D (6 bases). The CDR3 extends over 16 amino acids. Germline-derived CDR1 and CDR2 are LNHDA and SQIVND (reference sequence). V gave up 3 bases and J gave up 0 bases, with 9 bases separating them. The CDR3 reads CASSMDRSSYNSPLHF. CDR3 in DNA: TGTGCCAGTAGTATGGACAGAAGCTCCTATAATTCACCCCTCCACTTT.

This clonotype showed up just a few times. The gene calls are TRBV12-3 or TRBV12-4 and TRBJ1-6; D is unresolved. With 6 bases removed from V and 7 bases from J, the gap between germline ends came to 7 bases. This CDR3 region has 12 residues. CDR3 nucleotide sequence: TGTGCCAGCAGCCGCTACAATTCACCCCTCCACTTT. Translated: CASSRYNSPLHF.

This clonotype appeared a few times. The CDR3 DNA reads as TGCAGCGTTGAAGGGGTTCAAGAGACCCAGTACTTC. Translated: CSVEGVQETQYF. The J gene is TRBJ2-5, the V gene TRBV29-1; no firm D call. Per the germline V gene, CDR1 is SQVTM and CDR2 is ANQGSEA. The CDR3 spans 12 residues. V lost 1 base, J lost 2 bases, and 5 bases lay in between. Using reference TRBV29-1 and TRBJ2-5 for the parts outside the CDR3, the full variable domain is SAVISQKPSRDICQRGTSLTIQCQVDSQVTMMFWYRQQPGQSLTLIATANQGSEATYESGFVIDKFPISRPNLTFSTLTVSNMSPEDSSIYLCSVEGVQETQYFGPGTRLLVL.

V and J are TRBV18 and TRBJ2-1, with D maybe TRBD2 (6 bases). Germline CDR1 reads KGHSH; CDR2 reads LQKENI. V shed 5 bases and J shed 9 bases, with 11 bases lying between them. The CDR3 is made up of 12 amino acids. The CDR3 nucleotides are TGTGCCAGCTCAAGCGCTAGCGCTGAGCAGTTCTTC. Translating gives CASSSASAEQFF.

This clonotype was observed a few times. Relative to the germline gene, one junction end is altered; a read error may explain this. The chain couples TRBV28 to TRBJ2-5, with D hard to call. CDR3 length: 19 amino acids. Germline V gene lookup returns CDR1 MDHEN and CDR2 SYDVKM. The CDR3 loop reads CASSWPSFGERRAEETRYF. The CDR3 DNA reads as TGTGCCAGCAGTTGGCCCTCCTTTGGGGAACGTCGGGCAGAAGAGACCCGGTACTTC. The whole variable domain, filled in from reference TRBV28 and TRBJ2-5, reads DVKVTQSSRYLVKRTGEKVFLECVQDMDHENMFWYRQDPGLGLRLIYFSYDVKMKEKGDIPEGYSVSREKKERFSLILESASTNQTSMYLCASSWPSFGERRAEETRYFGPGTRLLVL.

The chain combines TRBV4-1 with TRBJ2-2; D might be TRBD1 (5 bases). Per germline, CDR1 MGHRA and CDR2 YSYEKL. This CDR3 comprises 16 residues. V was cut by 4 bases and J by 1 base, with 13 bases left in between. The CDR3 bases are TGCGCCAGCAGCCTGTTCAAAACAGGGAACACCGGGGAGCTGTTTTTT. This codes for CASSLFKTGNTGELFF.

The chain joins TRBV29-1 to TRBJ1-4; 12 positions agree with TRBD1. Per the germline V gene, CDR1 is SQVTM and CDR2 is ANQGSEA. The length of the CDR3 is 17 residues. The V gene end was trimmed by 3 bases and the J gene end by 8 bases; junction bases not matched to a gene: 13. The CDR3 nucleotides are TGCAGCGTTGACGAGACCGGGACAGGGGGCGTCGGGGAAAAACTGTTTTTT. Translated, it gives CSVDETGTGGVGEKLFF.

This clonotype has at least ten counts. The chain joins TRBV20-1 to TRBJ2-3, with D possibly TRBD2 on 5 matching bases. This CDR3 is built from 12 residues. Per the germline V gene, CDR1 is DFQATT and CDR2 is SNEGSKA (reference sequence). Trimming pared 6 bases from V and 2 bases from J, leaving 9 bases between. In DNA, the CDR3 is TGCAGTGCAGCGGCCTACACAGATACGCAGTATTTT. Amino acids: CSAAAYTDTQYF.

V usage is TRBV12-3 or TRBV12-4 and J usage is TRBJ2-3; TRBD1 agrees at 8 bases. The CDR3 has 16 amino acids. V shed 3 bases and J 3 bases; nucleotides not matched to a gene: 8. CDR3 residues: CASSFPRQGLTDTQYF. The CDR3 coding sequence is TGTGCCAGCAGTTTCCCAAGACAGGGGTTGACAGATACGCAGTATTTT.

This chain uses TRBV5-6 with TRBJ2-3; D may be TRBD2 (5 bases). From germline, CDR1 is SGHDT and CDR2 YYEEEE. This CDR3 region has 13 residues. V gave up 4 bases and J gave up 2 bases, with 8 bases separating them. DNA for the CDR3: TGTGCCAGCAGCCGGAGGCACACAGATACGCAGTATTTT. Amino acid sequence: CASSRRHTDTQYF.